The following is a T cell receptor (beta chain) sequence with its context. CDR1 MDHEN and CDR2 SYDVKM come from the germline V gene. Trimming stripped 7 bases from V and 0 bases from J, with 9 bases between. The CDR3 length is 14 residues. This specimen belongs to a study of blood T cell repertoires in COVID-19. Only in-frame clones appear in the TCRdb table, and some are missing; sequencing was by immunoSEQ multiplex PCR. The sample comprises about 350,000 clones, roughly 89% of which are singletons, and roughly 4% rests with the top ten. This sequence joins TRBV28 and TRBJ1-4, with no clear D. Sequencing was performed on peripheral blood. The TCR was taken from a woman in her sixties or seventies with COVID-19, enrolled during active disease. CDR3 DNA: TGTGCCAGCATCCCGGTTGCAACTAATGAAAAACTGTTTTTT. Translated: CASIPVATNEKLFF. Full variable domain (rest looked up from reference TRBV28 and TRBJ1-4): DVKVTQSSRYLVKRTGEKVFLECVQDMDHENMFWYRQDPGLGLRLIYFSYDVKMKEKGDIPEGYSVSREKKERFSLILESASTNQTSMYLCASIPVATNEKLFFGSGTQLSVL.